This T cell receptor (beta chain) is drawn from a study of regulatory T cells in long-lasting Graves disease. Arm-PCR with iRepertoire HTBI primers amplified the CDR3 regions for these TCR beta libraries. TCRdb passed the multiplex PCR reads through MiXCR, listing each CDR3 protein once. Among 440,000 or so distinct CDR3 sequences listed, 14% to 15% were seen once. Time point here: newly diagnosed GD, antithyroid drugs for less than 3 months. PBMC RNA was the source of the TCR library. The J segment lost 7 bases and the V segment lost 2 bases, leaving 8 bases of the junction unmatched. The CDR3 is 15 residues long. Germline CDR1 reads MGHRA; CDR2 reads YSYEKL. This same sample was also part of a study on T cells in Graves' hyperthyroidism and ophthalmopathy.

Source: peripheral blood mononuclear cells (PBMCs), taken at new diagnosis, from a patient treated with antithyroid drugs. The chain has TRBV4-1 and TRBJ1-2, with 9 nucleotides matching TRBD1. This TCR derives from a woman aged 25-40 years with Graves disease. The CDR3, as DNA: TGCGCCAGCAGCCAAAACAGGGGGCAAGGCGGTGGCTACACCTTC. Translating it yields CASSQNRGQGGGYTF.